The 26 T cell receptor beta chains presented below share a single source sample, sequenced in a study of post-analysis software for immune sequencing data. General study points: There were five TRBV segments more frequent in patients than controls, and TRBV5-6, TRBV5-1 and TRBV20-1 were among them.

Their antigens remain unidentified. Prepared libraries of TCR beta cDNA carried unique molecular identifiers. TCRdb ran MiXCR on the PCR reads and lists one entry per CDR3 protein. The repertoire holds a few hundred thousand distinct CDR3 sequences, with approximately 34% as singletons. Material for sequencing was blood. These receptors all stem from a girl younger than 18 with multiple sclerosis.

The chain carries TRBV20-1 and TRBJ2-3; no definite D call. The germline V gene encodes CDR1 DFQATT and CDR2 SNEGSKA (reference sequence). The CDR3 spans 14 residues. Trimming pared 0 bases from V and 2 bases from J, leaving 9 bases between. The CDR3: CSARDRRATDTQYF. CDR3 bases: TGCAGTGCTAGAGATCGCCGGGCCACAGATACGCAGTATTTT.

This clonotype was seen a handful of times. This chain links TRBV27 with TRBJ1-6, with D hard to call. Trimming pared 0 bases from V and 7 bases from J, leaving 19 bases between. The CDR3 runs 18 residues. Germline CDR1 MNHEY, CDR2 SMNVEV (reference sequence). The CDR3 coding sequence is TGTGCCAGCAGTTTATCGACCAACCCGGGAGGGAGCAATTCACCCCTCCACTTT. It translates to CASSLSTNPGGSNSPLHF.

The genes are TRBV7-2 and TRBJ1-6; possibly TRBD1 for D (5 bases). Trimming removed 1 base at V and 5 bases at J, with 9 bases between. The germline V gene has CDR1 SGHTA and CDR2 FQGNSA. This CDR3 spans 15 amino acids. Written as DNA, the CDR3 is TGTGCCAGCAGCTTAGATGGGGGTAATAATTCACCCCTCCACTTT. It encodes CASSLDGGNNSPLHF.

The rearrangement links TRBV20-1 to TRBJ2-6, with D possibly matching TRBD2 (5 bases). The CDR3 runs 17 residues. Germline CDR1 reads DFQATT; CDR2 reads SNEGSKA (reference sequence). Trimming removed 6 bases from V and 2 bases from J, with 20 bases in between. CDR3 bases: TGCAGTGCCCCGAGGGTGGCTGAAAATGCTGGGGCCAACGTCCTGACTTTC. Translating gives CSAPRVAENAGANVLTF.

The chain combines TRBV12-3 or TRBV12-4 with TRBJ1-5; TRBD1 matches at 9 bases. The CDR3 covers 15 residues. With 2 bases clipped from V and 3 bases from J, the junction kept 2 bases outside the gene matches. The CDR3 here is CASSLWTGVNQPQHF. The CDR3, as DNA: TGTGCCAGCAGTTTATGGACAGGGGTCAATCAGCCCCAGCATTTT.

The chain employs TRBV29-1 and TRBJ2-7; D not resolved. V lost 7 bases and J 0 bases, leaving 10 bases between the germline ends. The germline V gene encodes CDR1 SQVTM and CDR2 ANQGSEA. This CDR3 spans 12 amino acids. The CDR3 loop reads CSAARSSYEQYF. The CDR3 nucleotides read TGCAGCGCCGCGAGGAGCTCCTACGAGCAGTACTTC.

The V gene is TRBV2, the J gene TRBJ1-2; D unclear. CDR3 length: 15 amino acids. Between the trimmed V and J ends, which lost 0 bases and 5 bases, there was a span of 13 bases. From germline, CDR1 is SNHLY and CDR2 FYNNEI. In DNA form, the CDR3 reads TGTGCCAGCAGTGAAGCGCGTGGTCTCACATATGGCTACACCTTC. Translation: CASSEARGLTYGYTF.

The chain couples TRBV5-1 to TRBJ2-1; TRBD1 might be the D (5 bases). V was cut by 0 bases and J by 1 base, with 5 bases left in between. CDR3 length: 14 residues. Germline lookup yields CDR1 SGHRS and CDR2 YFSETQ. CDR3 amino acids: CASSLGQSYNEQFF. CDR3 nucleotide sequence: TGCGCCAGCAGCTTGGGACAGTCCTACAATGAGCAGTTCTTC. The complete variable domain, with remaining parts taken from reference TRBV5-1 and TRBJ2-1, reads KAGVTQTPRYLIKTRGQQVTLSCSPISGHRSVSWYQQTPGQGLQFLFEYFSETQRNKGNFPGRFSGRQFSNSRSEMNVSTLELGDSALYLCASSLGQSYNEQFFGPGTRLTVL.

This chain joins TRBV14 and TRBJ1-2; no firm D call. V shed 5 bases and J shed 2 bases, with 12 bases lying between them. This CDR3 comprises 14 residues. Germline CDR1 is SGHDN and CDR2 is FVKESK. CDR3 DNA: TGTGCCAGCAGCTTGGCCTCCATCAACTATGGCTACACCTTC. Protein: CASSLASINYGYTF.

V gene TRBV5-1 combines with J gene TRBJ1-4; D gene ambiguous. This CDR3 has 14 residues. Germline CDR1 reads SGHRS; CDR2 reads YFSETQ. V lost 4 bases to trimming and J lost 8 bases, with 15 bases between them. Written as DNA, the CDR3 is TGCGCCAGCAGCCCCACAATAAGGAAGGAAAAACTGTTTTTT. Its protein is CASSPTIRKEKLFF.

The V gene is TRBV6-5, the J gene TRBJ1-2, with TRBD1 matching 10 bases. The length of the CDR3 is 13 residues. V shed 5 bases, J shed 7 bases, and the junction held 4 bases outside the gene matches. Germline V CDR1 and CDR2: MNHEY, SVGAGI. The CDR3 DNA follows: TGTGCCAGCAGTGTCCGGGACAGGGGTGGCTACACCTTC. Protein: CASSVRDRGGYTF.

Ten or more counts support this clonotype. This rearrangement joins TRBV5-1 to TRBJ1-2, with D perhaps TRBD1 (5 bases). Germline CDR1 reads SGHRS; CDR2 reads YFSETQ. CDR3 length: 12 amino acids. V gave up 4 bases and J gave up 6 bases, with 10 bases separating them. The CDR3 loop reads CASSIRDDGYTF. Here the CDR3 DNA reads TGCGCCAGCAGCATACGGGACGATGGCTACACCTTC.

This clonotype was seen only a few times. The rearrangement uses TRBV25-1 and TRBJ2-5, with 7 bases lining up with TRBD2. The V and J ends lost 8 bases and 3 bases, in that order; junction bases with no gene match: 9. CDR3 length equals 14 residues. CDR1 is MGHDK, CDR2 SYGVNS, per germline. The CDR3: CASDGRGWEETQYF. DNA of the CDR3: TGTGCCAGCGATGGGAGGGGCTGGGAAGAGACCCAGTACTTC.

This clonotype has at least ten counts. CDR3 sequence: CSARAAAGDSYEQYF. In DNA form, the CDR3 reads TGCAGTGCTAGAGCCGCGGCGGGGGACTCCTACGAGCAGTACTTC. The chain recombines TRBV20-1 with TRBJ2-7, with TRBD2 matching 7 bases. Germline V gene data show CDR1 as DFQATT and CDR2 as SNEGSKA (reference sequence). The CDR3 extends over 15 amino acids. V was pared by 1 base and J by 0 bases, with 6 bases of the junction left unmatched.

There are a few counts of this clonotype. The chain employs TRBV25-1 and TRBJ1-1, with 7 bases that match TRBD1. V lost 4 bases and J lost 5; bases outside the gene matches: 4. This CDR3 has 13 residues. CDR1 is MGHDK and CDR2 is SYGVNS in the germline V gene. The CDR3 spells CASSGTGVTEAFF. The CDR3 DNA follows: TGTGCCAGCAGTGGGACAGGAGTTACTGAAGCTTTCTTT. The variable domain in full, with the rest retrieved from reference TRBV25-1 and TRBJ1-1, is EADIYQTPRYLVIGTGKKITLECSQTMGHDKMYWYQQDPGMELHLIHYSYGVNSTEKGDLSSESTVSRIRTEHFPLTLESARPSHTSQYLCASSGTGVTEAFFGQGTRLTVV.

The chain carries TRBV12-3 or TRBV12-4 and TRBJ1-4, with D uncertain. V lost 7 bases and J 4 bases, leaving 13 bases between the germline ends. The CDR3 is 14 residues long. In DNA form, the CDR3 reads TGTGCCAGCAACCCCGGGAGCCTTAATGAAAAACTGTTTTTT. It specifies CASNPGSLNEKLFF.

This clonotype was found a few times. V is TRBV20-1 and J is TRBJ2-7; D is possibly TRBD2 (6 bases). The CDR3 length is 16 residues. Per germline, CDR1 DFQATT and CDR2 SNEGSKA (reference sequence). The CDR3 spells CSTSRVGAGRRYEQYF. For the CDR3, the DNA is TGCAGCACCTCAAGGGTAGGGGCAGGGAGGAGGTACGAGCAGTACTTC.

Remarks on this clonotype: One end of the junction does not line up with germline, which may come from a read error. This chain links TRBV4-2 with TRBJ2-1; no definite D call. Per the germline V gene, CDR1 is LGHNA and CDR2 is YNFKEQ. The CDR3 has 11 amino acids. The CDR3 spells CTSSAGDEQFF. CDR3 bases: TGTACCAGCTCGGCAGGCGATGAGCAGTTCTTC.

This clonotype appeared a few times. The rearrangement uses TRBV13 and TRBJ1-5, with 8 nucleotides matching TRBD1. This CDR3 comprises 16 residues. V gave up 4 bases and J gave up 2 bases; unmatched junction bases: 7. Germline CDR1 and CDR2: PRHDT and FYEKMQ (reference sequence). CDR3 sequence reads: CASSSRRGQGNQPQHF. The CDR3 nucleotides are TGTGCCAGCAGCTCCAGACGGGGACAGGGCAATCAGCCCCAGCATTTT.

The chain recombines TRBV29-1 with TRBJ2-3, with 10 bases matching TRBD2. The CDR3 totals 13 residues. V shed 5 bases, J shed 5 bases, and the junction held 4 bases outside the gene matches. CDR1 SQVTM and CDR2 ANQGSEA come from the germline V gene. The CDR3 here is CSVQRGGRDTQYF. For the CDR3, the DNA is TGCAGCGTTCAGCGGGGGGGCCGAGATACGCAGTATTTT.

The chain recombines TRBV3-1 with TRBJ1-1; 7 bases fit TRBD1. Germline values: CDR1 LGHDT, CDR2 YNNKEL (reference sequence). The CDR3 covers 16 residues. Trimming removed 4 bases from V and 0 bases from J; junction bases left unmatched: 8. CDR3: CASSRNRGSMNTEAFF. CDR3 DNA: TGTGCCAGCAGCCGGAACAGGGGCTCCATGAACACTGAAGCTTTCTTT.

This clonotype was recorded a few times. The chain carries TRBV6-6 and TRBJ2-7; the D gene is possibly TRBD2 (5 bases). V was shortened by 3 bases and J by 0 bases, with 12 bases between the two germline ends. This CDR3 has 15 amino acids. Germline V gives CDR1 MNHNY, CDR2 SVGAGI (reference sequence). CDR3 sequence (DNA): TGTGCCAGCAGTTATGGGAGTGATAGCTCCTACGAGCAGTACTTC. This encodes CASSYGSDSSYEQYF.

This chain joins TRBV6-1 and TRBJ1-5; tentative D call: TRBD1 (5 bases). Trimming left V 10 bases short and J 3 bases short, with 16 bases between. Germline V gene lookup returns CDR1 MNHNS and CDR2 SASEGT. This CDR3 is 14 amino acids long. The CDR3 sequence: CAIRTGTSNQPQHF. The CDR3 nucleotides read TGTGCCATCCGCACAGGAACCTCCAATCAGCCCCAGCATTTT.

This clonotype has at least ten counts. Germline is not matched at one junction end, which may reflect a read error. The CDR3 region has the DNA TGTGCCAGCAGCCTCGGACCTTACAATGAGCAGTTCTTC. It specifies CASSLGPYNEQFF. V is TRBV5-1 and J is TRBJ2-1; D gene unclear. CDR3 length equals 13 residues. Germline loops: CDR1 SGHRS, CDR2 YFSETQ.

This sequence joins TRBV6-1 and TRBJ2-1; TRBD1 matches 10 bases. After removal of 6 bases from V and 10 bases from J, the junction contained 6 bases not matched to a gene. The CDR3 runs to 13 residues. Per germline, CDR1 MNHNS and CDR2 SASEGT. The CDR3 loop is CASRPTTGGEQFF. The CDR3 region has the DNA TGTGCCAGCAGGCCCACGACAGGGGGCGAGCAGTTCTTC.

The CDR3 reads CASSSPRGRTGLKWNNQPQHF. The DNA of the CDR3 is TGTGCCAGCAGCTCACCCCGAGGCCGGACAGGGTTAAAGTGGAACAATCAGCCCCAGCATTTT. This chain uses TRBV11-1 with TRBJ1-5; 8 nucleotides match TRBD1. The germline V gene encodes CDR1 SGHAT and CDR2 FQDESV (reference sequence). This CDR3 has 21 residues. V lost 4 bases to trimming and J lost 3 bases; unmatched junction nucleotides: 23.